Listed here are 16 T cell receptor beta chains from one sample, sequenced in a study of low-dose radiotherapy and immunotherapy resistance in tumors. First-strand cDNA relied on TRAV- and TRBV-specific primers spanning alpha and beta chains. A constant-region primer paired with the V-primer adapter amplified TCRs over 20 PCR cycles. One entry per CDR3 protein results from TCRdb running MiXCR on the reads. The sample records 50,000 or so distinct CDR3 sequences, about 23% being singletons. Time point described: after trial treatment. The treatment here: LDRT plus nivolumab, ipilimumab, low-dose cyclophosphamide and aspirin (RACIN trial). The sequencing used PBMCs, collected after low-dose radiotherapy plus immunotherapy. The receptors were gathered from a male donor with prostate cancer.

In this sample, this clonotype turned up many times. The rearrangement joins TRBV6-2 or TRBV6-3 to TRBJ2-1; TRBD2 matches 14 bases. The germline V gene has CDR1 MNHEY and CDR2 SVGEGT. The CDR3 has 19 residues. The V segment lost 6 bases and the J segment 0 bases; nucleotides outside the gene matches: 10. The DNA of the CDR3 is TGTGCCAGCAGACCTCGGACTAGCGGGGGGCCGAGCTCCTACAATGAGCAGTTCTTC. Its translation is CASRPRTSGGPSSYNEQFF.

There are many counts of this clonotype. The V and J genes are TRBV20-1 and TRBJ2-5, with 14 bases that match TRBD2. With V trimmed by 3 bases and J by 5 bases, 5 bases remained unmatched. Germline values: CDR1 DFQATT, CDR2 SNEGSKA (reference sequence). The CDR3 covers 15 residues. CDR3 in amino acids: CSARRLAGGRETQYF. CDR3 DNA sequence: TGCAGTGCTAGGCGACTAGCGGGGGGGCGGGAGACCCAGTACTTC.

The gene calls are TRBV10-3 and TRBJ2-3; possible D gene TRBD2, 6 bases. V lost 6 bases to trimming and J lost 5 bases, with 21 bases between them. There are 16 residues in the CDR3. Germline V CDR1 and CDR2: ENHRY, SYGVKD. The DNA of the CDR3 is TGTGCCATCAGCCGTGAGGGACTGCCCCGGGGAGATACGCAGTATTTT. Encoded protein: CAISREGLPRGDTQYF.

This clonotype was picked up many times. The junction departs from germline at one end; a sequencing error may be responsible. This chain connects TRBV12-3 or TRBV12-4 to TRBJ2-1; D unresolved. CDR3 length: 17 residues. The CDR3 spells CASSFRTLGVDNKEQFF. The DNA of the CDR3 is TGTGCCAGCAGTTTCCGAACCCTGGGTGTCGACAACAAAGAGCAGTTCTTC.

The rearrangement joins TRBV11-2 to TRBJ2-7, with D perhaps matching TRBD2 (6 bases). Trimming took off 0 bases at V and 3 bases at J, with 12 bases between the two ends. The CDR3 contains 15 residues. The germline V gene encodes CDR1 SGHAT and CDR2 FQNNGV. The DNA of the CDR3 is TGTGCCAGCAGCTTAGATACAGCGGGCCACTACGAGCAGTACTTC. Its translation: CASSLDTAGHYEQYF.

This clonotype was observed many times. V is TRBV5-1 and J is TRBJ1-1; D remains unclear. Germline V CDR1 and CDR2: SGHRS, YFSETQ. The CDR3 extends over 13 amino acids. Trimming removed 5 bases from V and 5 bases from J, with 13 bases in between. The CDR3 sequence: CASRIDPSTEAFF. CDR3 sequence (DNA): TGCGCCAGCAGGATCGACCCGAGTACTGAAGCTTTCTTT. Full variable domain (remainder filled in from reference TRBV5-1 and TRBJ1-1): KAGVTQTPRYLIKTRGQQVTLSCSPISGHRSVSWYQQTPGQGLQFLFEYFSETQRNKGNFPGRFSGRQFSNSRSEMNVSTLELGDSALYLCASRIDPSTEAFFGQGTRLTVV.

The chain links TRBV5-1 to TRBJ2-1, with 7 bases identical to TRBD2. V trimming: 1 base; J trimming: 4 bases; junction bases outside the gene matches: 5. The CDR3 is 15 residues long. Germline CDR1 and CDR2: SGHRS and YFSETQ. In DNA form, the CDR3 reads TGCGCCAGCAGCTTGCCGGCTAGCGGATACAATGAGCAGTTCTTC. Translated, it gives CASSLPASGYNEQFF.

This clonotype showed up many times. The rearrangement uses TRBV27 and TRBJ2-1, with 11 bases identical to TRBD1. This CDR3 has 15 amino acids. With 5 bases clipped from V and 5 bases from J, the junction kept 5 bases outside the gene matches. The germline CDR1 and CDR2 sequences are MNHEY and SMNVEV (reference sequence). This chain's CDR3 is CASSQGQGANNEQFF. CDR3 bases: TGTGCCAGCAGTCAAGGACAGGGGGCTAACAATGAGCAGTTCTTC.

This clonotype was counted many times. The chain uses TRBV19 and TRBJ2-1; the D gene is possibly TRBD2 (6 bases). V lost 6 bases, J lost 2 bases, and 11 bases lay in between. CDR3 length equals 14 residues. In germline, CDR1 is LNHDA, CDR2 SQIVND (reference sequence). The CDR3 loop is CASRGGTAYNEQFF. CDR3 nucleotide sequence: TGTGCCAGTAGGGGCGGGACCGCCTACAATGAGCAGTTCTTC.

This sequence joins TRBV7-2 and TRBJ1-2; 9 bases fit TRBD1. Germline trimming cut 0 bases from V and 3 bases from J; bases unmatched to any gene: 2. This CDR3 comprises 15 residues. Germline V gene data show CDR1 as SGHTA and CDR2 as FQGNSA. The CDR3: CASSLATGGYYGYTF. CDR3 bases: TGTGCCAGCAGCTTAGCCACAGGGGGCTACTATGGCTACACCTTC.

This clonotype came up many times. V usage is TRBV29-1 and J usage is TRBJ2-2; 7 positions agree with TRBD2. This CDR3 spans 15 amino acids. Germline V lookup: CDR1 SQVTM, CDR2 ANQGSEA. With V trimmed by 7 bases and J by 0 bases, 8 bases remained unmatched. Here the CDR3 DNA reads TGCAGCGCCAGAAGGGCGGGAGCGAACACCGGGGAGCTGTTTTTT. Its translation: CSARRAGANTGELFF.

This clonotype occurred many times. The CDR3 sequence: CASSLTGTLSEQYF. Here the CDR3 DNA reads TGTGCCAGCAGCTTAACCGGGACGCTAAGCGAGCAGTACTTC. The chain couples TRBV7-9 to TRBJ2-7; D may correspond to TRBD1 or TRBD2 (5 bases each). Germline V CDR1 and CDR2: SEHNR, FQNEAQ (reference sequence). Trimming took off 2 bases at V and 6 bases at J, with 14 bases between the two ends. CDR3 length: 14 amino acids. The variable domain in full, completed from reference TRBV7-9 and TRBJ2-7, reads DTGVSQNPRHKITKRGQNVTFRCDPISEHNRLYWYRQTLGQGPEFLTYFQNEAQLEKSRLLSDRFSAERPKGSFSTLEIQRTEQGDSAMYLCASSLTGTLSEQYFGPGTRLTVT.

This clonotype was observed many times. The chain carries TRBV7-6 and TRBJ2-1; a weak D match, TRBD2 (7 bases). The CDR3 length is 19 residues. V was shortened by 4 bases and J by 1 base, with 23 bases between the two germline ends. Germline CDR1 and CDR2: SGHVS and FNYEAQ. CDR3 coding DNA: TGTGCCAGCAGCTCCCCCCCGGGGGGCGACCCCCAATCCTACAATGAGCAGTTCTTC. Translated: CASSSPPGGDPQSYNEQFF.

This clonotype was picked up many times. The chain couples TRBV11-3 to TRBJ1-1; D not certain. Trimming removed 0 bases at V and 1 base at J, with 6 bases between. Germline values: CDR1 SGHNT, CDR2 YENEEA. This CDR3 is built from 14 residues. CDR3 loop: CASSLDGSNTEAFF. CDR3 in DNA: TGTGCCAGCAGCTTAGATGGGTCGAACACTGAAGCTTTCTTT.

In regard to this clonotype: A far larger clone is a single base away, which makes a read error likely. This chain uses TRBV7-6 with TRBJ2-1, with 9 bases that match TRBD1. Germline loops: CDR1 SGHVS, CDR2 FNYEAQ. J lost 10 bases, V lost 5 bases, and 15 bases had no gene match. There are 16 residues in the CDR3. This chain's CDR3 is CASSRRPGQGLYEQFF. The CDR3 nucleotides are TGTGCCAGCAGCCGCCGACCGGGACAGGGTCTCTACGAGCAGTTCTTC. Full variable domain (rest looked up from reference TRBV7-6 and TRBJ2-1): GAGVSQSPRYKVTKRGQDVALRCDPISGHVSLYWYRQALGQGPEFLTYFNYEAQQDKSGLPNDRFSAERPEGSISTLTIQRTEQRDSAMYRCASSRRPGQGLYEQFFGPGTRLTVL.

To note about this clonotype: Since a far larger clone is one base different, this is likely a read error. The genes are TRBV4-1 and TRBJ2-5; 13 bases line up with TRBD2. V lost 8 bases and J lost 11; bases outside the gene matches: 14. Germline values: CDR1 MGHRA, CDR2 YSYEKL. The CDR3 contains 15 residues. CDR3 coding DNA: TGCGCCAGCGGTTCCACTAGCGGGGGGGCGGATGAGCAGTACTTC. Translating it yields CASGSTSGGADEQYF.